The 18 T cell receptor beta chains listed next were all sequenced from one sample in a study of spatial heterogeneity in lung cancer. Study-level points and caveats: It was found that expanded intratumoral alpha and beta TCR counts tracked tumor mutation counts.

These receptors are not linked to any known antigen. This sample's time point: sample taken at primary tumor resection. TCRdb re-analysed the 5' RACE reads in MiXCR, keeping a single row per CDR3 protein. Of about 700 distinct CDR3 sequences listed, roughly 15% are singletons. The sample consisted of lung tumor tissue, taken at surgery. These receptors all come from a male donor with early-stage non-small cell lung cancer.

The rearrangement links TRBV7-2 to TRBJ2-7; TRBD2 aligns across 11 bases. Losses at the gene ends were 0 bases for V and 3 bases for J; bases not matched to a gene: 7. The CDR3 totals 17 residues. Germline CDR1 and CDR2: SGHTA and FQGNSA. CDR3 bases: TGTGCCAGCAGCTTAGCGTTGGCTAGCGGGGGGTTCTACGAGCAGTACTTC. As protein: CASSLALASGGFYEQYF.

This clonotype ranks as large. V gene TRBV2 combines with J gene TRBJ2-2, with D tentatively TRBD1 (6 bases). The CDR3 has 14 residues. Looked up from germline, CDR1 is SNHLY and CDR2 is FYNNEI. The V end lost 8 bases, the J end lost 2 bases, and 12 bases lay between the germline ends. The CDR3 loop is CASRQELNTGELFF. CDR3 DNA: TGTGCCAGCCGACAGGAGCTAAACACCGGGGAGCTGTTTTTT.

The rearrangement uses TRBV20-1 and TRBJ2-1; 8 bases are a match to TRBD2. CDR3 length: 14 amino acids. CDR1 and CDR2 (germline): DFQATT, SNEGSKA (reference sequence). Germline trimming cut 5 bases from V and 0 bases from J; bases unmatched to any gene: 3. The CDR3 DNA sequence: TGCAGTGCTCGGGGGGGGATCTCCTACAATGAGCAGTTCTTC. Protein: CSARGGISYNEQFF.

This clonotype is labeled as large. The chain is built from TRBV12-5 and TRBJ2-7; 12 positions match TRBD1. The length of the CDR3 is 21 residues. The V segment lost 0 bases and the J segment 2 bases; nucleotides outside the gene matches: 17. The germline CDR1 and CDR2 sequences are LGHNT and FRNRAP. CDR3 protein: CASGLVNRRVWGTGGTYEQYF. The CDR3 bases are TGTGCTAGTGGTTTGGTAAATAGAAGAGTCTGGGGGACAGGGGGCACCTACGAGCAGTACTTC.

The V gene is TRBV29-1, the J gene TRBJ1-2; D is unresolved. The CDR3 length is 11 residues. CDR1 is SQVTM, CDR2 ANQGSEA, per germline. Deletions cut 7 bases from V and 0 bases from J, with 6 bases between. The CDR3 nucleotides read TGCAGCGGAGGCTCTAACTATGGCTACACCTTC. This sequence encodes CSGGSNYGYTF.

This clonotype counts as large (0.1 to 1%). The gene calls are TRBV12-3 or TRBV12-4 and TRBJ2-6; D unresolved. Trimming pared 5 bases from V and 3 bases from J, leaving 5 bases between. CDR3 length equals 13 residues. The CDR3 region has the DNA TGTGCCAGCAGTCTCCTTGGGGCCAACGTCCTGACTTTC. Residues: CASSLLGANVLTF.

This clonotype is judged medium-sized. The chain recombines TRBV29-1 with TRBJ1-2; 9 bases map to TRBD1. Germline loops: CDR1 SQVTM, CDR2 ANQGSEA. V gave up 7 bases and J gave up 7 bases; unmatched junction bases: 7. The CDR3 is made up of 12 amino acids. The CDR3 region is CSAGTGSSGYTF. The CDR3 DNA sequence: TGCAGCGCAGGGACAGGGTCGAGTGGCTACACCTTC.

This clonotype was seen a handful of times. The chain employs TRBV6-2 or TRBV6-3 and TRBJ1-2; possible D gene TRBD1, 5 bases. V lost 4 bases and J 4 bases, leaving 10 bases between the germline ends. Germline loops: CDR1 MNHEY, CDR2 SVGEGT. This CDR3 has 13 residues. CDR3 in DNA: TGTGCCAGCAGTTCGACCGACAGCTATGGCTACACCTTC. This sequence encodes CASSSTDSYGYTF.

The chain employs TRBV18 and TRBJ2-7; possibly TRBD1 for D (5 bases). CDR3 size: 13 residues. Trimming took 3 bases from V and 2 from J, leaving 8 bases between them. Germline assignment: CDR1 KGHSH and CDR2 LQKENI. The CDR3 reads CASSPDTTYEQYF. DNA for the CDR3: TGTGCCAGCTCACCGGACACAACCTACGAGCAGTACTTC.

V and J are TRBV13 and TRBJ1-3, with D tentatively TRBD1 (5 bases). Germline V gene sequence: CDR1 PRHDT, CDR2 FYEKMQ (reference sequence). The CDR3 consists of 16 residues. V was trimmed by 7 bases and J by 0 bases, leaving 16 bases between them. Written as DNA, the CDR3 is TGTGCCAGCATGGGGCAGTGGGTTTACTCTGGAAACACCATATATTTT. It specifies CASMGQWVYSGNTIYF.

This clonotype rates as large. The V and J genes are TRBV14 and TRBJ1-4, with a tentative D call TRBD1 (5 bases). Trimming pared 4 bases from V and 12 bases from J, leaving 15 bases between. The CDR3 sequence is 13 residues long. From germline, CDR1 is SGHDN and CDR2 FVKESK. The CDR3 is CASSLGTVLELFF. In DNA, the CDR3 is TGTGCCAGCAGCCTTGGGACGGTACTTGAACTGTTTTTT.

By its share, this clonotype is large (0.1 to 1%). The J gene is TRBJ1-1, the V gene TRBV12-3 or TRBV12-4; 7 bases align to TRBD1. The CDR3 has 13 amino acids. Losses at the gene ends were 6 bases for V and 0 bases for J; bases not matched to a gene: 1. The CDR3: CASRGQLNTEAFF. As DNA, the CDR3 is TGTGCCAGCAGGGGACAGTTGAACACTGAAGCTTTCTTT.

Relative to its sample, this clonotype is large. The chain carries TRBV20-1 and TRBJ2-1, with D unclear. The CDR3 loop spans 15 amino acids. Germline-derived CDR1 and CDR2 are DFQATT and SNEGSKA (reference sequence). Trimming stripped 4 bases from V and 4 bases from J, with 17 bases between. CDR3 DNA sequence: TGCAGTGCTAATTCGGATAAATCCCGTTACAATGAGCAGTTCTTC. Its translation: CSANSDKSRYNEQFF.

Regarding this clonotype: At one boundary the junction diverges from the germline segment, which might be a read error. The gene calls are TRBV2 and TRBJ2-2; 7 bases line up with TRBD2. The germline V gene has CDR1 SNHLY and CDR2 FYNNEI. The CDR3 sequence is 15 residues long. The CDR3 DNA sequence: TGTGCCAGCAGTTCCGCGGGGGTTGGCACCGGGGAGCTTTTTTTT. As protein: CASSSAGVGTGELFF.

Sample share makes this clonotype medium-sized. V gene TRBV7-8 combines with J gene TRBJ2-1; tentatively, D is TRBD1 or TRBD2 (6 bases each). The CDR3 sequence is 16 residues long. Trimming took off 2 bases at V and 0 bases at J, with 11 bases between the two ends. Germline-derived CDR1 and CDR2 are SGHVS and FQNEAQ. The CDR3 loop is CASSLQGTFSYNEQFF. DNA for the CDR3: TGTGCCAGCAGCTTACAGGGGACTTTCTCCTACAATGAGCAGTTCTTC. The full variable domain, rest sourced from reference TRBV7-8 and TRBJ2-1, is GAGVSQSPRYKVAKRGQDVALRCDPISGHVSLFWYQQALGQGPEFLTYFQNEAQLDKSGLPSDRFFAERPEGSVSTLKIQRTQQEDSAVYLCASSLQGTFSYNEQFFGPGTRLTVL.

Relative to its sample, this clonotype is medium-sized. The chain employs TRBV11-2 and TRBJ1-6; TRBD1 matches at 7 bases. CDR3 length equals 16 residues. Germline V gives CDR1 SGHAT, CDR2 FQNNGV. V trimming: 5 bases; J trimming: 14 bases; junction bases outside the gene matches: 18. CDR3 residues: CASSPWRTGSRFTLHF. The CDR3 region has the DNA TGTGCCAGCAGCCCATGGCGGACAGGTAGCCGGTTCACCCTCCACTTT.

The chain combines TRBV29-1 with TRBJ2-1; the match to TRBD1 covers 8 bases. Trimming took 7 bases from V and 5 from J; bases not matched to a gene: 13. This CDR3 is 15 amino acids long. CDR1 is SQVTM, CDR2 ANQGSEA, per germline. The CDR3 spells CSAPAGQGRNNEQFF. CDR3 nucleotides: TGCAGCGCCCCCGCCGGACAGGGCAGAAACAATGAGCAGTTCTTC.

The chain links TRBV20-1 to TRBJ2-7, with a weak D call TRBD2 (6 bases). This CDR3 has 15 residues. Germline CDR1 and CDR2: DFQATT and SNEGSKA (reference sequence). CDR3 DNA: TGCAGCGCAAACCAGCCTGGGGGGAGCGCCTACGAGCAGTACTTC. Its protein product is CSANQPGGSAYEQYF.